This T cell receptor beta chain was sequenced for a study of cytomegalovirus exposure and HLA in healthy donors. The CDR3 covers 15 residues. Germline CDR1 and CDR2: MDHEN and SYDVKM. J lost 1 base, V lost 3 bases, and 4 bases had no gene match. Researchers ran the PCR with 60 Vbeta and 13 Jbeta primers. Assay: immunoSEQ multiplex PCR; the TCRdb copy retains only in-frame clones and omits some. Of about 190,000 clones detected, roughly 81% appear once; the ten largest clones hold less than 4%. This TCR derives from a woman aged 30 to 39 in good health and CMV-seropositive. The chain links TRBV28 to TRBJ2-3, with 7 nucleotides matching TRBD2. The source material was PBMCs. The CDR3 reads CASSLGGTGTDTQYF. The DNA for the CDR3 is TGTGCCAGCAGTTTGGGGGGGACCGGCACAGATACGCAGTATTTT.